The T cell receptor beta chain under discussion was sequenced for a study of T cells after yellow fever vaccination. Overall study: Those fractions that held only low numbers of cells were prepared using the SMART-Seq v4 Ultra Low Input RNA kit. Study-wide results and caveats: In post-booster samples, most primary-vaccination clones reappeared (under 98% CD4, over 70% CD8).

Regarding this clonotype: Its matching antigen is unknown.

By 5'RACE template switching, TCR cDNA was produced, with a universal primer site and UMIs added in the process. TCRdb reanalysed the 5' RACE reads using MiXCR and keeps one entry per CDR3 protein. This table has about 74,000 distinct CDR3 sequences, approximately 7% appearing once. Trimming shortened V by 2 bases and J by 5 bases, and 0 bases separated the two germline ends. The CDR3 sequence is 10 residues long. Per germline, CDR1 MGHDK and CDR2 SYGVNS. The receptor was derived from a man younger than 30 who received the YFV17D yellow fever vaccine. The rearrangement uses TRBV25-1 and TRBJ2-5; D is unresolved. The source material was CD8+ T cells sorted from PBMCs, sampled roughly 5 days after the first yellow fever vaccination. The CDR3 bases are TGTGCCAGCAGTGAAGAGACCCAGTACTTC. This sequence encodes CASSEETQYF. Combining the CDR3 with reference TRBV25-1 and TRBJ2-5 gives the whole variable domain EADIYQTPRYLVIGTGKKITLECSQTMGHDKMYWYQQDPGMELHLIHYSYGVNSTEKGDLSSESTVSRIRTEHFPLTLESARPSHTSQYLCASSEETQYFGPGTRLLVL.